This T cell receptor beta chain is drawn from a study of T cells after yellow fever vaccination. Findings and caveats of the study: Researchers noted that a small share of clonotypes showed up in both CD4 and CD8 compartments. Subsequent booster samples again held most clones from primary vaccination (around 96% CD4, approximately 85% CD8). Researchers cautioned that FACS-sorted repertoires could harbor abundant clonotypes contaminating from the bulk population.

Universal primer sites and UMIs were introduced during 5'RACE template-switching synthesis of TCR cDNA. TCRdb re-derived calls from the 5' RACE reads in MiXCR, one entry per CDR3 protein. The sample contains some 340,000 distinct CDR3 sequences, over 4% of which appear only once. Trimming took off 6 bases at V and 11 bases at J, with 11 bases between the two ends. The length of the CDR3 is 11 residues. Germline loops: CDR1 LNHDA, CDR2 SQIVND (reference sequence). On this clonotype itself: Its antigen is not identified.

This receptor was identified in a man younger than 35 who received the YFV17D yellow fever vaccine. Material: PBMCs, obtained 5 days after the yellow fever booster vaccination. The chain joins TRBV19 to TRBJ1-5; D remains ambiguous. Here the CDR3 DNA reads TGTGCCAGTAGGGGCGAGGTGGCCCAGCATTTT. Translated, it gives CASRGEVAQHF.